This section outlines one TCR beta chain sequence together with its context. This clonotype has ten or more counts. Its antigen is currently not known. The record has no base qualities; no much larger clone is one base away. These data are taken from a study of Graves' ophthalmopathy and Graves' hyperthyroidism (dated by TCRdb to 2016 to 2019). For context, the study as a whole: Peripheral blood was collected at initial diagnosis, before any treatment. In over five hyperthyroidism patients, T-cell repertoires of thyroid tissue and blood were compared. TCR beta repertoire signatures were used to distinguish Graves' ophthalmopathy from Graves' hyperthyroidism and to predict progression to ophthalmopathy. A discovery set of 100 patients (more than 40 ophthalmopathy, 55 to 60 stable hyperthyroidism) was enrolled to explore V-J signatures distinguishing ophthalmopathy from hyperthyroidism. For independent validation, a separate cohort was made up of approximately 19 hyperthyroidism patients plus 17 patients who later progressed from hyperthyroidism to ophthalmopathy. After sampling, hyperthyroidism patients received methimazole starting at 30 mg daily, and ophthalmopathy patients received high-dose intravenous methylprednisolone. In total, 135 blood samples were TCR-sequenced: fewer than 50 ophthalmopathy, some 75 hyperthyroidism and around 17 hyperthyroidism-to-ophthalmopathy patients. The full study reports these points: Sample size was not predetermined statistically, and investigators were not blinded to group allocation. In validation, the model predicted ophthalmopathy progression with about 71% sensitivity and less than 80% specificity; more than ten predicted patients were CT-confirmed with GO in a median of around 6 months. In cross-validation, the 13-signature model distinguished ophthalmopathy from stable hyperthyroidism with nearly 90% sensitivity and approximately 81% specificity, while in the test set the corresponding values were 80% and 75%. Most expanded thyroid clonotypes with frequency above 0.001 were also detected in blood, suggesting blood repertoires may reflect the thyroid immune response.

V was cut back by 5 bases and J by 3 bases, leaving a gap of 11 bases between them. The CDR3 contains 13 residues, cysteine and phenylalanine counted. Just CDR3 DNA is preserved here, 39 bases in frame from base 1. For repertoire sequencing, the TCR beta CDR3 regions were amplified from RNA transcripts. A first-round RT-PCR used HTBI primers with the Qiagen OneStep RT-PCR kit, followed by a second-round multiplex PCR, size selection and purification. Sequencing of the libraries was carried out on an Illumina HiSeq2000 in paired-end mode with 100 bp reads. In the paper's pipeline: SOAPnuke was used to process the reads, throwing out any read that had adapters, had uncalled bases, had a mean Phred below 15, or lacked an exact constant-primer or identifier match. COPE v1.2.5 was used to merge high-quality paired reads. Each unique nucleotide sequence was defined as a clonotype, and clonotypes were aligned to IMGT TRB V, D and J references with MiTCR v1.1. Analysis was restricted to V-J combinations with a frequency above 0.0001, which covered roughly 99% of repertoires. A TCR clonal expansion and chaos score per V-J combination was defined as the ratio of F50 clonal expansion to chaos observed in the TCRdist matrix. Welch's t-statistics and random forest were used to narrow the features down to approximately 13 V-J combinations, which were then fed into a naive Bayes classifier. The similarity between thyroid and blood repertoires was quantified using the Morisita-Horn index. TCRdb reanalyzed the raw reads on its own, using fastp at Q25 for trimming and MiXCR for clone calling, and kept in-frame beta chains. Rows with one shared CDR3 protein collapse into an entry with the most common genes and DNA. The V and J calls here are based on TCRdb, not the publication. The sample data list under 350,000 distinct CDR3 sequences, and about 17% of these were observed just once. The ten largest make up around an eighth of the sample.

Ophthalmopathy patients were characterized by moderately to severely active disease, a Clinical Activity Score of at least 3, a NOSPECS grade of at least 4, and a disease duration under 3 months. Patients with other autoimmune diseases, uncontrolled infections, pregnancy or lactation were excluded from the study. Clinical symptoms, serum thyroxine, TRAb, thyroid ultrasound and orbital computed tomography were used for diagnosis. Using Ficoll-Paque density gradient centrifugation, PBMCs were isolated from roughly 9.2 ml of fresh peripheral blood. Total RNA was extracted using Trizol reagent, and RNA quality was checked on an Agilent 2100 Bioanalyzer.

Sequencing was carried out using peripheral blood. The rearrangement joined TRBV12-3 or TRBV12-4 to TRBJ2-7; 6 matching bases give a weak D call of TRBD1. The sequence was obtained from an adult man with Graves' ophthalmopathy. The sequenced DNA is TGTGCCAGCAGTCTCCAGGGGAACTACGAGCAGTACTTC. The encoded protein is CASSLQGNYEQYF.